Shown below are 27 T cell receptor beta chains from a single sample sequenced in a study of T-cell reconstitution after alpha-beta-depleted transplantation in children. Library preparation (for TCRbeta) was performed with unique molecular identifiers. In TCRdb, the PCR reads were re-called with MiXCR into one record per CDR3 protein. The repertoire holds approximately 130,000 distinct CDR3 sequences, with around 9.8% as singletons. This material consisted of PBMCs, mostly from graft donor cells, taken 180 days after TCRalphabeta/CD19-depleted stem cell transplant. The receptor set was obtained from a girl under three years old who had a stem cell transplant for combined immunodeficiency, so the T cells may come from the graft donor.

There are a few counts of this clonotype. The V and J genes are TRBV20-1 and TRBJ2-7, with D perhaps TRBD2 (5 bases). Germline CDR1 and CDR2: DFQATT and SNEGSKA (reference sequence). The CDR3 is 13 amino acids. With 8 bases removed from V and 4 bases from J, the gap between germline ends came to 18 bases. CDR3 in DNA: TGCAGTTCGGGAAGGCTCGCTACTTACGAGCAGTACTTC. This encodes CSSGRLATYEQYF.

This clonotype has more than one count but fewer than ten. V and J are TRBV6-5 and TRBJ2-7; D possibly uses TRBD1 or TRBD2 (5 bases each). This CDR3 contains 13 residues. V lost 0 bases and J 5 bases, leaving 8 bases between the germline ends. In germline, CDR1 is MNHEY, CDR2 SVGAGI. In DNA, the CDR3 is TGTGCCAGCAGTTACTCTTTGGGGGACGAGCAGTACTTC. Protein sequence: CASSYSLGDEQYF.

Worth noting for this clonotype: A clone one base away is much larger, so this may be a read error. This rearrangement joins TRBV5-1 to TRBJ2-7; 12 bases map to TRBD2. Germline CDR1 is SGHRS and CDR2 is YFSETQ. The CDR3 loop spans 18 amino acids. Written as DNA, the CDR3 is TGCGCCGGCAGCTGGGCCGTTCTAGCGGGAGGGCCGGAATACGAGCAGTACTTC. The encoded protein is CAGSWAVLAGGPEYEQYF.

This clonotype showed up just a few times. The rearrangement joins TRBV4-2 to TRBJ1-5; no definite D call. Trimming stripped 0 bases from V and 7 bases from J, with 13 bases between. The length of the CDR3 is 15 residues. CDR1 LGHNA and CDR2 YNFKEQ come from the germline V gene. Here the CDR3 DNA reads TGTGCCAGCAGCCAAGATATTTGGGGAGGCCAGCCCCAGCATTTT. It translates to CASSQDIWGGQPQHF.

The chain has TRBV6-2 or TRBV6-3 and TRBJ1-5; D is unresolved. The CDR3 length is 15 residues. Germline V CDR1 and CDR2: MNHEY, SVGEGT. V lost 8 bases and J 5 bases, leaving 19 bases between the germline ends. CDR3 nucleotides: TGTGCCAGCTGGGAGTATCCGTTATTGGATCAGCCCCAGCATTTT. Its translation is CASWEYPLLDQPQHF.

V and J are TRBV20-1 and TRBJ2-3, with a weak D call TRBD2 (6 bases). V lost 3 bases, J lost 4 bases, and 20 bases lay in between. From germline, CDR1 is DFQATT and CDR2 SNEGSKA (reference sequence). The CDR3 is 16 amino acids. CDR3 amino acids: CSARDRRRLDPDTQYF. The CDR3 DNA reads as TGCAGTGCTAGGGATCGGCGACGACTAGACCCAGATACGCAGTATTTT.

The chain links TRBV18 to TRBJ2-7; 10 nucleotides agree with TRBD1. The germline gives CDR1 KGHSH, CDR2 LQKENI. The J segment lost 7 bases and the V segment lost 2 bases, leaving 5 bases of the junction unmatched. The CDR3 length is 14 residues. The CDR3 bases are TGTGCCAGCTCACCAGGGACAGGGGCGTTGGAGCAGTACTTC. Its protein is CASSPGTGALEQYF.

The rearrangement uses TRBV10-3 and TRBJ2-5, with 8 bases that match TRBD1. The CDR3 totals 15 residues. Losses at the gene ends were 0 bases for V and 5 bases for J; bases not matched to a gene: 5. CDR1 and CDR2 (germline): ENHRY, SYGVKD. DNA of the CDR3: TGTGCCATCAGTGAGTCTAGGCAGGGGGCTGAGACCCAGTACTTC. As protein: CAISESRQGAETQYF.

This clonotype was recorded many times. The chain is built from TRBV20-1 and TRBJ2-1, with 8 bases identical to TRBD2. The CDR3 is made up of 15 amino acids. V was pared by 0 bases and J by 6 bases, with 7 bases of the junction left unmatched. From germline, CDR1 is DFQATT and CDR2 SNEGSKA (reference sequence). The CDR3 loop is CSARDPLAGSNEQFF. The CDR3 nucleotides read TGCAGTGCTAGAGATCCCTTAGCGGGAAGCAATGAGCAGTTCTTC.

This clonotype appeared a few times. V and J are TRBV29-1 and TRBJ2-3; either TRBD1 or TRBD2 may fit D (7 bases each). Germline V lookup: CDR1 SQVTM, CDR2 ANQGSEA. The CDR3 covers 16 residues. V was pared by 8 bases and J by 0 bases, with 21 bases between. The chain's CDR3 is CSSSGGGWFSTDTQYF. The DNA of the CDR3 is TGCAGCTCCTCAGGGGGGGGGTGGTTTAGCACAGATACGCAGTATTTT.

This clonotype was counted many times. V usage is TRBV29-1 and J usage is TRBJ2-5, with D possibly being TRBD1 (6 bases). V lost 3 bases and J 1 base, leaving 12 bases between the germline ends. This CDR3 has 14 residues. Germline V gives CDR1 SQVTM, CDR2 ANQGSEA. This CDR3 is CSVDPTGFQETQYF. The CDR3 DNA is TGCAGCGTTGACCCAACAGGGTTCCAAGAGACCCAGTACTTC.

This chain links TRBV12-3 or TRBV12-4 with TRBJ2-1, with D hard to call. The CDR3 length is 11 residues. Trimming pared 8 bases from V and 10 bases from J, leaving 12 bases between. The CDR3 sequence: CASRWSREQFF. The CDR3 DNA is TGTGCCAGCCGTTGGAGTCGCGAGCAGTTCTTC.

This clonotype has only a few counts. V and J are TRBV7-3 and TRBJ2-7, with D maybe TRBD2 (6 bases). The CDR3 spans 16 residues. V lost 5 bases, J lost 6 bases, and 23 bases lay in between. Germline CDR1 SGHTA, CDR2 FQGTGA. CDR3 residues: CASSARPGTSQAEQYF. The CDR3, as DNA: TGTGCCAGCAGCGCCCGACCCGGCACTAGCCAGGCCGAGCAGTACTTC. The variable domain in full, with the rest retrieved from reference TRBV7-3 and TRBJ2-7, is GAGVSQTPSNKVTEKGKYVELRCDPISGHTALYWYRQSLGQGPEFLIYFQGTGAADDSGLPNDRFFAVRPEGSVSTLKIQRTERGDSAVYLCASSARPGTSQAEQYFGPGTRLTVT.

The chain has TRBV7-2 and TRBJ1-2, with D hard to call. Germline V gene sequence: CDR1 SGHTA, CDR2 FQGNSA. The CDR3 is made up of 13 amino acids. V lost 1 base, J lost 8 bases, and 11 bases lay in between. CDR3 in amino acids: CASSLVREWGYTF. Here the CDR3 DNA reads TGTGCCAGCAGCTTAGTTAGGGAATGGGGCTACACCTTC. The whole variable domain, remainder taken from reference TRBV7-2 and TRBJ1-2, is GAGVSQSPSNKVTEKGKDVELRCDPISGHTALYWYRQSLGQGLEFLIYFQGNSAPDKSGLPSDRFSAERTGGSVSTLTIQRTQQEDSAVYLCASSLVREWGYTFGSGTRLTVV.

The chain combines TRBV27 with TRBJ2-5; D remains ambiguous. V was trimmed by 0 bases and J by 6 bases, leaving 11 bases between them. This CDR3 is built from 14 residues. Germline assignment: CDR1 MNHEY and CDR2 SMNVEV (reference sequence). CDR3 region: CASSLSVGEKTQYF. The CDR3 DNA sequence: TGTGCCAGCAGTTTATCAGTGGGCGAGAAGACCCAGTACTTC.

A few counts support this clonotype. This sequence joins TRBV20-1 and TRBJ2-3; 10 bases match TRBD2. The CDR3 is 14 residues long. Germline trimming cut 2 bases from V and 2 bases from J; bases unmatched to any gene: 1. Germline V CDR1 and CDR2: DFQATT, SNEGSKA (reference sequence). The CDR3 sequence is CSARLAGVTDTQYF. As DNA, the CDR3 is TGCAGTGCTAGACTAGCGGGGGTCACAGATACGCAGTATTTT.

In this sample, this clonotype turned up a few times. The chain is built from TRBV20-1 and TRBJ1-6; 7 bases fit TRBD1. The V and J ends lost 6 bases and 7 bases, in that order; junction bases with no gene match: 6. The CDR3 consists of 13 residues. Germline CDR1 is DFQATT and CDR2 is SNEGSKA (reference sequence). As DNA, the CDR3 is TGCAGTGCGAAGGGGGCATCGAATTCACCCCTCCACTTT. Protein: CSAKGASNSPLHF.

This sequence joins TRBV5-1 and TRBJ2-7; D is ambiguous. Germline V CDR1 and CDR2: SGHRS, YFSETQ. V shed 0 bases and J shed 5 bases, with 9 bases lying between them. The CDR3 runs 13 residues. CDR3 in amino acids: CASSLGAADEQYF. The CDR3 DNA sequence: TGCGCCAGCAGCTTGGGGGCGGCCGACGAGCAGTACTTC. The variable domain in full, completed from reference TRBV5-1 and TRBJ2-7, reads KAGVTQTPRYLIKTRGQQVTLSCSPISGHRSVSWYQQTPGQGLQFLFEYFSETQRNKGNFPGRFSGRQFSNSRSEMNVSTLELGDSALYLCASSLGAADEQYFGPGTRLTVT.

This clonotype came up a few times. The V gene is TRBV6-2 or TRBV6-3, the J gene TRBJ2-1; 12 bases fit TRBD1. Trimming took 5 bases from V and 9 from J; bases not matched to a gene: 5. Germline lookup yields CDR1 MNHEY and CDR2 SVGEGT. The CDR3 length is 14 residues. The CDR3 nucleotides are TGTGCCAGCAGTCCCGGGACAGGGGGCAGTGAGCAGTTCTTC. It specifies CASSPGTGGSEQFF.

The chain joins TRBV5-6 to TRBJ2-1; D tentatively fits TRBD1 or TRBD2 (5 bases each). In germline, CDR1 is SGHDT, CDR2 YYEEEE. V lost 4 bases and J lost 8, with 13 bases in between. This CDR3 comprises 13 residues. The CDR3 DNA reads TGTGCCAGCAGCCTGTTAGAGGGGCATGAGCAGTTCTTC. It specifies CASSLLEGHEQFF.

V gene TRBV19 combines with J gene TRBJ2-5; possibly TRBD1 or TRBD2 for D (5 bases each). CDR1 is LNHDA and CDR2 is SQIVND in the germline V gene (reference sequence). The length of the CDR3 is 14 residues. Trimming cost V 5 bases and J 2 bases, with 12 bases left between them. The CDR3 is CASSRGVGQETQYF. The CDR3 coding sequence is TGTGCCAGTAGTCGAGGGGTAGGGCAAGAGACCCAGTACTTC. Combining the CDR3 with reference TRBV19 and TRBJ2-5 gives the whole variable domain DGGITQSPKYLFRKEGQNVTLSCEQNLNHDAMYWYRQDPGQGLRLIYYSQIVNDFQKGDIAEGYSVSREKKESFPLTVTSAQKNPTAFYLCASSRGVGQETQYFGPGTRLLVL.

This clonotype was counted only a few times. The chain joins TRBV11-2 to TRBJ2-3, with 9 positions matching TRBD2. The CDR3 runs to 15 residues. Looked up from germline, CDR1 is SGHAT and CDR2 is FQNNGV. Losses at the gene ends were 5 bases for V and 4 bases for J; bases not matched to a gene: 7. The CDR3 nucleotides read TGTGCCAGCAGCCGCAGCGGGGGGCCTCCAGATACGCAGTATTTT. It codes for CASSRSGGPPDTQYF. The full variable domain, rest sourced from reference TRBV11-2 and TRBJ2-3, is EAGVAQSPRYKIIEKRQSVAFWCNPISGHATLYWYQQILGQGPKLLIQFQNNGVVDDSQLPKDRFSAERLKGVDSTLKIQPAKLEDSAVYLCASSRSGGPPDTQYFGPGTRLTVL.

This clonotype has a handful of counts. The V gene is TRBV6-5, the J gene TRBJ2-4; D is unclear. The germline CDR1 and CDR2 sequences are MNHEY and SVGAGI. V was pared by 0 bases and J by 0 bases, with 6 bases between. The CDR3 length is 15 residues. In nucleotides, the CDR3 is TGTGCCAGCAGTTACTCCTTGAGAGCCAAAAACATTCAGTACTTC. Protein sequence: CASSYSLRAKNIQYF.

This clonotype appeared many times. The J gene is TRBJ2-5, the V gene TRBV6-2 or TRBV6-3, with 7 nucleotides matching TRBD2. Germline V gives CDR1 MNHEY, CDR2 SVGEGT. This CDR3 is 16 amino acids long. V lost 6 bases and J lost 5; bases outside the gene matches: 15. The CDR3 reads CASRSDPRGRSETQYF. Written as DNA, the CDR3 is TGTGCCAGCAGAAGCGACCCGCGGGGGAGGTCGGAGACCCAGTACTTC.

V usage is TRBV6-5 and J usage is TRBJ2-1; the match to TRBD2 covers 9 bases. Germline trimming cut 2 bases from V and 2 bases from J; bases unmatched to any gene: 13. The length of the CDR3 is 19 residues. CDR1 is MNHEY, CDR2 SVGAGI, per germline. The CDR3 DNA reads TGTGCCAGCAGTTACACATCCCCTAGCGGGGAAGCTCCCTACAATGAGCAGTTCTTC. Translating gives CASSYTSPSGEAPYNEQFF.

This clonotype has a handful of counts. V usage is TRBV9 and J usage is TRBJ2-1, with TRBD2 identical over 7 bases. Per the germline V gene, CDR1 is SGDLS and CDR2 is YYNGEE. CDR3 length equals 17 residues. The ends lost 5 bases at V and 4 bases at J; junction bases unmatched: 15. CDR3 DNA sequence: TGTGCCAGCAGTGTTTACAGAACGGGAGGCTCGTACAATGAGCAGTTCTTC. Translated: CASSVYRTGGSYNEQFF. Using reference TRBV9 and TRBJ2-1 for the parts outside the CDR3, the full variable domain is DSGVTQTPKHLITATGQRVTLRCSPRSGDLSVYWYQQSLDQGLQFLIQYYNGEERAKGNILERFSAQQFPDLHSELNLSSLELGDSALYFCASSVYRTGGSYNEQFFGPGTRLTVL.

This clonotype was observed a handful of times. This rearrangement joins TRBV18 to TRBJ2-7; 9 bases are a match to TRBD2. Per the germline V gene, CDR1 is KGHSH and CDR2 is LQKENI. The CDR3 is 16 residues long. V gave up 3 bases and J gave up 0 bases; unmatched junction bases: 6. Here the CDR3 reads CASSPGLAFSSYEQYF. CDR3 in DNA: TGTGCCAGCTCACCGGGACTAGCCTTCAGCTCCTACGAGCAGTACTTC.